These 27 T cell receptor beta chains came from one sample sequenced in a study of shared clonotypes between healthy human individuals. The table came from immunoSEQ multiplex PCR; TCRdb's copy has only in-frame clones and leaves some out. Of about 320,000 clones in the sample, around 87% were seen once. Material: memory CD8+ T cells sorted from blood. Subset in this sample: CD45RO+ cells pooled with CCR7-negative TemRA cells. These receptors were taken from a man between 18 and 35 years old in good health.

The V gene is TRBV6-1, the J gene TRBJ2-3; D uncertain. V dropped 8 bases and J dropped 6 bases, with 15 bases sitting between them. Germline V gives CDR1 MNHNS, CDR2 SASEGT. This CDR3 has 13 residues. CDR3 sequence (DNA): TGTGCCAGCGGTACCGTCTTGGGGGATACGCAGTATTTT. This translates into CASGTVLGDTQYF.

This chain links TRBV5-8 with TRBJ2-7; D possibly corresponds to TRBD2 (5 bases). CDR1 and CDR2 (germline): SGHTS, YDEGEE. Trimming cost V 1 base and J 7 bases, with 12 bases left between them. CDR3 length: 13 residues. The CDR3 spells CASSLKQPGEQYF. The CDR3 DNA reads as TGTGCCAGCAGCTTGAAACAACCGGGAGAGCAGTACTTC.

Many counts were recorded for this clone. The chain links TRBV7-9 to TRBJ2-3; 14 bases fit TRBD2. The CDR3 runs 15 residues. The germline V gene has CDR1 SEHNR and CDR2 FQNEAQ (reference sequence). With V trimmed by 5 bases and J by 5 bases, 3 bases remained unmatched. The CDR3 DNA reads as TGTGCCAGCAGCCTAGGGACTAGCGGGGGAGATACGCAGTATTTT. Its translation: CASSLGTSGGDTQYF.

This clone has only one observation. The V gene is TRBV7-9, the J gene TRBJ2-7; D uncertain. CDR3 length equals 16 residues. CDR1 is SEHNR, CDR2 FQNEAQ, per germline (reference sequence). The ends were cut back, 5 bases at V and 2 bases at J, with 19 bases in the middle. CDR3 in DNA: TGTGCCAGCAGCCCGTTCCTCTCTGGCTCTGCCTACGAGCAGTACTTC. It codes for CASSPFLSGSAYEQYF.

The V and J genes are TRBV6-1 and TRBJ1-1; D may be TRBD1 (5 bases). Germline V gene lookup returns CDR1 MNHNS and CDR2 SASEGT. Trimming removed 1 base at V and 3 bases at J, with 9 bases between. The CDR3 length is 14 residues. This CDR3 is CASSEVVGDTEAFF. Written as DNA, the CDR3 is TGTGCCAGCAGTGAAGTGGTAGGGGACACTGAAGCTTTCTTT.

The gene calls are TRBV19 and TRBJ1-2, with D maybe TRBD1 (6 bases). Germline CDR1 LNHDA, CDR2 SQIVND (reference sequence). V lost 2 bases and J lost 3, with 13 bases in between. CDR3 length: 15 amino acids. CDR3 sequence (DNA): TGTGCCAGTAGTATACCCCAGGGGCCCGACTATGGCTACACCTTC. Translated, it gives CASSIPQGPDYGYTF.

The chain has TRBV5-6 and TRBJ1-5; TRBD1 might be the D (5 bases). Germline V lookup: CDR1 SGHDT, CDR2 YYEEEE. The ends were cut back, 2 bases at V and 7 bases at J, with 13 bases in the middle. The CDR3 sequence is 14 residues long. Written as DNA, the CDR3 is TGTGCCAGCAGCTTTGGGCAGGGAAGACAGCCCCAGCATTTT. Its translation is CASSFGQGRQPQHF.

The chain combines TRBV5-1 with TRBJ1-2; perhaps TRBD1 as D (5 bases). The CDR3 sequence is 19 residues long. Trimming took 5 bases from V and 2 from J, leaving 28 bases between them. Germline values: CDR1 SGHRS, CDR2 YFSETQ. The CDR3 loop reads CASSSIPDTDRQSNYGYTF. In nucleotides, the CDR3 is TGCGCCAGCAGTTCGATTCCTGACACCGACAGACAATCAAACTATGGCTACACCTTC.

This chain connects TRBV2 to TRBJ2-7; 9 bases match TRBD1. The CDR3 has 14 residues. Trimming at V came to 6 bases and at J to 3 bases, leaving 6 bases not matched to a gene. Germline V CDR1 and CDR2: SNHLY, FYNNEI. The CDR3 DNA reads TGTGCCAGCAGCCCGGACAGGGGCGGCTACGAGCAGTACTTC. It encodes CASSPDRGGYEQYF.

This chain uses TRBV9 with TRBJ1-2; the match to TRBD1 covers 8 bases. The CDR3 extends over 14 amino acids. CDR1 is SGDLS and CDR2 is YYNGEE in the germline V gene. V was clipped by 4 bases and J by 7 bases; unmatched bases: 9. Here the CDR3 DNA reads TGTGCCAGCAGCACCTATGGGACAGGAGTTGGCTACACCTTC. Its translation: CASSTYGTGVGYTF.

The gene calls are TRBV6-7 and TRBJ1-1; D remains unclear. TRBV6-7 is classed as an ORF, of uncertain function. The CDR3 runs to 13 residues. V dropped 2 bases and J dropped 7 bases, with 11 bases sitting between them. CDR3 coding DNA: TGTGCCAGCAGTTACGAGGCCATCCATGAAGCTTTCTTT. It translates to CASSYEAIHEAFF.

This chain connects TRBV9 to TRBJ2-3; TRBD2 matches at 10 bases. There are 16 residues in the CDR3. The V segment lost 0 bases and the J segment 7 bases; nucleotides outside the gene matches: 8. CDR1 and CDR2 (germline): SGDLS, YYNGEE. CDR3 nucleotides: TGTGCCAGCAGCGTAGCGAGCGGGGGGGCTAGGAATACGCAGTATTTT. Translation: CASSVASGGARNTQYF.

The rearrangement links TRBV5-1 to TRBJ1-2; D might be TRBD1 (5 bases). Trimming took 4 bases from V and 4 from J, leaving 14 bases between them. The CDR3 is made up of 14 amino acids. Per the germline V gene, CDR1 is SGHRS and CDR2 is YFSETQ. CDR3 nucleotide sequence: TGCGCCAGCAGCACGGGACGGTACGTCTATGGCTACACCTTC. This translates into CASSTGRYVYGYTF.

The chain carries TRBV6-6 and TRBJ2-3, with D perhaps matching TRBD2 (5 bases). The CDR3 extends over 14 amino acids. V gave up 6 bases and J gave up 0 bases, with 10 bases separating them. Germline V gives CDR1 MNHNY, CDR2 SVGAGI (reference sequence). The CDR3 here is CASSRGSSTDTQYF. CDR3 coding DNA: TGTGCCAGCAGCCGGGGAAGTAGCACAGATACGCAGTATTTT.

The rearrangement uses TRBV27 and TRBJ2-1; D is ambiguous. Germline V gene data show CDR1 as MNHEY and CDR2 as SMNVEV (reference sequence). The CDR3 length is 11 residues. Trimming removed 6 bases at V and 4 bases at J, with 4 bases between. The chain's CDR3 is CASRVYNEQFF. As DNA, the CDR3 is TGTGCCAGCAGGGTTTACAATGAGCAGTTCTTC.

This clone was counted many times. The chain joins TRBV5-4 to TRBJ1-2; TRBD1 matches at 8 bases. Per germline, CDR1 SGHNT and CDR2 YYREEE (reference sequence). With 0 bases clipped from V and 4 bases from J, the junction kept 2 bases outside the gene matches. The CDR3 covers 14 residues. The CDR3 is CASSLAGQVYGYTF. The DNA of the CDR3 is TGTGCCAGCAGCTTGGCGGGACAGGTCTATGGCTACACCTTC.

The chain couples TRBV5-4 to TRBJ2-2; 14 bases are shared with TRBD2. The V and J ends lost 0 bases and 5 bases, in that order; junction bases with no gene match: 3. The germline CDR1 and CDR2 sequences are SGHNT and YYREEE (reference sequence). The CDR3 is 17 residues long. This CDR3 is CASSLAGLAGATGELFF. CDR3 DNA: TGTGCCAGCAGCTTGGCGGGACTAGCGGGGGCGACCGGGGAGCTGTTTTTT.

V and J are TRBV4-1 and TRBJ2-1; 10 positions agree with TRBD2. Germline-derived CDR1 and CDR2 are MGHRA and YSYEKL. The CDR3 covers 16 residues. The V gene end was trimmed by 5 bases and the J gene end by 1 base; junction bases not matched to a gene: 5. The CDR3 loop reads CASSGPSGGSYNEQFF. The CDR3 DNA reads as TGCGCCAGCAGCGGGCCTAGCGGGGGTTCCTACAATGAGCAGTTCTTC.

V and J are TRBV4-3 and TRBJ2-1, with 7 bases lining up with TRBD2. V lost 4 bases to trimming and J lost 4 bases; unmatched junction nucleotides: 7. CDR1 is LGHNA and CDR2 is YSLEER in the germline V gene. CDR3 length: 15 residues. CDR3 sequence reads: CASSPRDYPYNEQFF. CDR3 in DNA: TGCGCCAGCAGCCCCCGGGACTACCCTTACAATGAGCAGTTCTTC.

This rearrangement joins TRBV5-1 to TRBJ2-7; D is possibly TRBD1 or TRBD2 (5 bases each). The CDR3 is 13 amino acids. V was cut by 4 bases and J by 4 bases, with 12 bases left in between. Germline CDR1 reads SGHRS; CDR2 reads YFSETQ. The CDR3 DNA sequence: TGCGCCAGCAGCCCGATAGGGGAGTACGAGCAGTACTTC. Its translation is CASSPIGEYEQYF.

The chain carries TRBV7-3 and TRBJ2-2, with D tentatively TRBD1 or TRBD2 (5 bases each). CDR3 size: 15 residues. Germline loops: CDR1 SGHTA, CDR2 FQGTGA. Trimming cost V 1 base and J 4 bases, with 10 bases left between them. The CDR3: CASSLNPGTTGELFF. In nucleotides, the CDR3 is TGTGCCAGCAGCTTAAACCCTGGGACCACCGGGGAGCTGTTTTTT.

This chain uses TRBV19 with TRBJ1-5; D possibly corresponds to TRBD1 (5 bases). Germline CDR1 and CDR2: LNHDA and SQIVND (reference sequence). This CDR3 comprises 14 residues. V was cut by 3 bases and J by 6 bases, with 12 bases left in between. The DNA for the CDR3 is TGTGCCAGTAGTATTATGGGGGTAGGTCAGCCCCAGCATTTT. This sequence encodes CASSIMGVGQPQHF.

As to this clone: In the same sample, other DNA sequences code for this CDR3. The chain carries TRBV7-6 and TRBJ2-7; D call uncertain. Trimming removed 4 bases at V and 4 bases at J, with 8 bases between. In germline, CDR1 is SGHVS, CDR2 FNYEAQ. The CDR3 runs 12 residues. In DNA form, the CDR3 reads TGTGCCAGCAGCTCTACGGGTTACGAGCAGTACTTC. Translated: CASSSTGYEQYF.

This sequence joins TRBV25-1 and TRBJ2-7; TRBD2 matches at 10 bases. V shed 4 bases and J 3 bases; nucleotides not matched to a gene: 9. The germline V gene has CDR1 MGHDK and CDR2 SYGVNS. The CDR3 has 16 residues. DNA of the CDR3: TGTGCCAGCAGTGCTCAACGGACTAGCGGTGACTACGAGCAGTACTTC. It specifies CASSAQRTSGDYEQYF.

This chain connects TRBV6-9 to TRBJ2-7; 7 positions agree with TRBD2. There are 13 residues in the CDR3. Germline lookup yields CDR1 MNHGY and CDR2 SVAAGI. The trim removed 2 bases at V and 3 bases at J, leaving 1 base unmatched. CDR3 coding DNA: TGTGCCAGCAGTTATCTAGCGGACTACGAGCAGTACTTC. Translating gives CASSYLADYEQYF.

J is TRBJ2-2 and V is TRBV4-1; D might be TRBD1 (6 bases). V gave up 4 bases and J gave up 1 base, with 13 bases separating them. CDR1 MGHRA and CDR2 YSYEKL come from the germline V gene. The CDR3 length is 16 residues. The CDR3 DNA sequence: TGCGCCAGCAGCCCAGTAAAGGGACAGAACACCGGGGAGCTGTTTTTT. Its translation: CASSPVKGQNTGELFF.

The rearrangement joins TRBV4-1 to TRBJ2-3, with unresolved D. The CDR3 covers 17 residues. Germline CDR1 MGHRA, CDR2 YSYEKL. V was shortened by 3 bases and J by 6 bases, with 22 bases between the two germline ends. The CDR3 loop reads CASSHTTTRNGWDTQYF. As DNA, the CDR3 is TGCGCCAGCAGCCACACGACAACCCGTAACGGGTGGGATACGCAGTATTTT.